A single sample gave rise to the 21 T cell receptor beta chains below, sequenced in a study of cytomegalovirus exposure and HLA in healthy donors (dated by TCRdb to 2017 to 2019). The method was the immunoSEQ multiplex PCR assay. For the multiplex PCR, a mixture combining 60 forward primers for TCR Vbeta segments and 13 reverse primers for TCR Jbeta segments was used. The immuneACCESS repertoire file appears here via TCRdb, limited to in-frame rearrangements. These files lack a portion of the clones; in checked studies, under half of the deficit traces to unresolved V genes, and the cause of the others is not known. This sample has 150,000 to 200,000 clones in its table, and approximately 86% of those were observed once. The ten biggest clones cover roughly 1.5% of the sample. The sample consisted of PBMCs. The source is a male donor in good health and CMV-seronegative.

The V call is TRBV14, the J call TRBJ2-7, with TRBD2 matching 11 bases. CDR1 is SGHDN and CDR2 is FVKESK in the germline V gene. V lost 5 bases and J lost 0; bases outside the gene matches: 3. The CDR3 spans 15 residues. CDR3 loop: CASSYGTSGSYEQYF. In DNA, the CDR3 is TGTGCCAGCAGCTACGGGACTAGCGGCTCCTACGAGCAGTACTTC.

This clone occurred a few times. The rearrangement uses TRBV14 and TRBJ2-7; TRBD1 is a possible D gene (6 bases). V was shortened by 3 bases and J by 0 bases, with 15 bases between the two germline ends. The CDR3 loop spans 16 amino acids. Germline assignment: CDR1 SGHDN and CDR2 FVKESK. The CDR3 DNA reads as TGTGCCAGCAGCCACAGGGGACCGATTAGCTCCTACGAGCAGTACTTC. Encoded protein: CASSHRGPISSYEQYF. Full variable domain (outside the CDR3, taken from reference TRBV14 and TRBJ2-7): EAGVTQFPSHSVIEKGQTVTLRCDPISGHDNLYWYRRVMGKEIKFLLHFVKESKQDESGMPNNRFLAERTGGTYSTLKVQPAELEDSGVYFCASSHRGPISSYEQYFGPGTRLTVT.

This CDR3 reads CASSLDRVGQPQHF. DNA for the CDR3: TGTGCCAGCTCACTCGACAGGGTTGGTCAGCCCCAGCATTTT. This rearrangement joins TRBV18 to TRBJ1-5; 7 positions match TRBD1. The J segment lost 6 bases and the V segment lost 4 bases, leaving 6 bases of the junction unmatched. CDR1 and CDR2 from the germline V gene are KGHSH and LQKENI. CDR3 length: 14 amino acids.

The rearrangement links TRBV19 to TRBJ1-1; 9 bases map to TRBD1. Germline-derived CDR1 and CDR2 are LNHDA and SQIVND (reference sequence). Trimming at V came to 10 bases and at J to 10 bases, leaving 13 bases not matched to a gene. There are 13 residues in the CDR3. The DNA for the CDR3 is TGTGCCACCACATACCGGGACAGGGTTTCAGCTTTCTTT. This codes for CATTYRDRVSAFF.

This clone was seen a handful of times. V and J are TRBV2 and TRBJ2-1, with 11 bases matching TRBD2. Germline V lookup: CDR1 SNHLY, CDR2 FYNNEI. The ends lost 7 bases at V and 8 bases at J; junction bases unmatched: 13. This CDR3 contains 16 residues. CDR3 amino acids: CASKSSTSGSVDEQFF. The CDR3 DNA follows: TGTGCCAGCAAATCGAGTACTAGCGGGAGTGTTGATGAGCAGTTCTTC.

The V gene is TRBV7-9, the J gene TRBJ2-7; 9 nucleotides line up with TRBD1. Germline V gives CDR1 SEHNR, CDR2 FQNEAQ (reference sequence). The CDR3 extends over 15 amino acids. J was trimmed by 2 bases and V by 5 bases; bases with no gene match: 7. The CDR3 spells CASSPGTGLTYEQYF. DNA of the CDR3: TGTGCCAGCAGCCCAGGGACAGGGTTAACCTACGAGCAGTACTTC.

The chain combines TRBV7-2 with TRBJ1-5; no reliable D call. This CDR3 region has 14 residues. Germline CDR1 is SGHTA and CDR2 is FQGNSA. V was trimmed by 5 bases and J by 7 bases, leaving 15 bases between them. In nucleotides, the CDR3 is TGTGCCAGCAGCACACCGGGGTTCCGGCAGCCCCAGCATTTT. The encoded protein is CASSTPGFRQPQHF.

The chain joins TRBV30 to TRBJ2-3; D might be TRBD2 (7 bases). This CDR3 contains 13 residues. V lost 1 base and J lost 8, with 13 bases in between. The germline gives CDR1 GTSNPN, CDR2 SVGIG (reference sequence). The CDR3 DNA reads as TGTGCCTGGAGTGGGGGGGGCGGGGGTACGCAGTATTTT. Translating it yields CAWSGGGGGTQYF.

The chain couples TRBV9 to TRBJ1-5; D is possibly TRBD1 (6 bases). Trimming stripped 0 bases from V and 6 bases from J, with 10 bases between. There are 14 residues in the CDR3. In germline, CDR1 is SGDLS, CDR2 YYNGEE. The CDR3 here is CASSVGGHGQPQHF. CDR3 nucleotides: TGTGCCAGCAGCGTAGGGGGGCATGGTCAGCCCCAGCATTTT.

The chain recombines TRBV25-1 with TRBJ2-7, with D hard to call. Trimming took off 5 bases at V and 5 bases at J, with 13 bases between the two ends. CDR1 and CDR2 from the germline V gene are MGHDK and SYGVNS. This CDR3 is 13 amino acids long. The CDR3 reads CASSSEGADEQYF. In DNA, the CDR3 is TGTGCCAGCAGTTCGGAAGGCGCGGACGAGCAGTACTTC.

The V and J genes are TRBV7-2 and TRBJ2-3; TRBD2 might be the D (7 bases). Germline values: CDR1 SGHTA, CDR2 FQGNSA. V lost 5 bases and J lost 6, with 15 bases in between. The CDR3 is made up of 14 amino acids. CDR3 amino acids: CASSRRGGADTQYF. For the CDR3, the DNA is TGTGCCAGCAGCCGTAGAGGGGGGGCGGATACGCAGTATTTT.

This clone was counted once. J is TRBJ1-1 and V is TRBV27; the D gene is possibly TRBD1 (6 bases). The CDR3 sequence is 16 residues long. The V gene lost 3 bases and the J gene lost 9 bases, with 23 bases spanning the gap. The V gene's germline CDR1 is MNHEY and CDR2 SMNVEV (reference sequence). In DNA, the CDR3 is TGTGCCAGCAGTTTTGGTGGTGCAGTTGAGGGGGGGAAAGCTTTCTTT. Translated: CASSFGGAVEGGKAFF.

This clone was seen a handful of times. This chain connects TRBV9 to TRBJ1-2; D is ambiguous. The CDR3 loop spans 17 amino acids. Deletions cut 4 bases from V and 2 bases from J, with 21 bases between. Germline V gene sequence: CDR1 SGDLS, CDR2 YYNGEE. DNA of the CDR3: TGTGCCAGCAGCTCCCGCCCAGGAGGTCCCACCAACTATGGCTACACCTTC. The encoded protein is CASSSRPGGPTNYGYTF.

The rearrangement links TRBV27 to TRBJ1-3; TRBD1 agrees at 8 bases. V gave up 5 bases and J gave up 4 bases; unmatched junction bases: 7. There are 15 residues in the CDR3. Germline CDR1 reads MNHEY; CDR2 reads SMNVEV (reference sequence). CDR3 sequence: CASSHHRDRGNTIYF. CDR3 sequence (DNA): TGTGCCAGCAGTCATCACCGGGACAGGGGAAACACCATATATTTT.

The genes are TRBV10-3 and TRBJ2-1; 8 bases agree with TRBD1. CDR1 and CDR2 from the germline V gene are ENHRY and SYGVKD. The length of the CDR3 is 13 residues. After removal of 8 bases from V and 7 bases from J, the junction contained 7 bases not matched to a gene. The CDR3 protein is CAISDRDGNEQFF. CDR3 coding DNA: TGTGCCATCTCGGACAGGGATGGAAATGAGCAGTTCTTC.

In nucleotides, the CDR3 is TGTGCCAGCAGTTTAATCCGCTATGGCTACACCTTC. The encoded protein is CASSLIRYGYTF. The chain uses TRBV28 and TRBJ1-2; D is uncertain. The CDR3 length is 12 residues. Germline V gene data show CDR1 as MDHEN and CDR2 as SYDVKM. Trimming removed 2 bases at V and 4 bases at J, with 5 bases between.

V gene TRBV19 combines with J gene TRBJ1-1, with 7 nucleotides matching TRBD1. CDR1 and CDR2 from the germline V gene are LNHDA and SQIVND (reference sequence). J gave up 4 bases and V 4 bases, and 6 bases lay outside the gene matches. The CDR3 is made up of 14 amino acids. CDR3 coding DNA: TGTGCCAGTAGTACATGGGACAGCCTCACTGAAGCTTTCTTT. It translates to CASSTWDSLTEAFF.

This clone was picked up one time. This chain uses TRBV2 with TRBJ2-5; weak D call: TRBD1 (6 bases). The assigned J gene may be wrong: the sequence end matches TRBJ2-7 better. The germline V gene encodes CDR1 SNHLY and CDR2 FYNNEI. The CDR3 totals 14 residues. CDR3 in DNA: TGTGCCAGCAGACCCGGGACATACTCCTACGAGCAGTACTTC. Translating it yields CASRPGTYSYEQYF.

The sample holds one count of this clone. This chain connects TRBV15 to TRBJ1-1, with D hard to call. CDR1 and CDR2 from the germline V gene are LNHNV and YYDKDF (reference sequence). The V end was cut by 0 bases, the J end by 0 bases, with 11 bases between. CDR3 size: 16 residues. CDR3 in amino acids: CATSRDQWGVNTEAFF. CDR3 in DNA: TGTGCCACCAGCAGAGATCAATGGGGAGTGAACACTGAAGCTTTCTTT.

This clone occurred a few times. This chain joins TRBV4-3 and TRBJ1-2, with 11 positions matching TRBD1. V lost 4 bases to trimming and J lost 7 bases; unmatched junction nucleotides: 8. This CDR3 is 15 amino acids long. Germline CDR1 reads LGHNA; CDR2 reads YSLEER. DNA of the CDR3: TGCGCCAGCAGCCCCGGGACAGGGGGGTTTCGTGGCTACACCTTC. Translation: CASSPGTGGFRGYTF.

Note on this clone: Other DNA sequences in this sample translate to the same CDR3. The chain recombines TRBV29-1 with TRBJ2-1, with a possible D match to TRBD2 (6 bases). V lost 7 bases to trimming and J lost 9 bases, with 19 bases between them. CDR1 is SQVTM, CDR2 ANQGSEA, per germline. This CDR3 spans 13 amino acids. The CDR3 loop is CSAVAGGPFEQFF. The CDR3 DNA sequence: TGCAGCGCCGTAGCAGGAGGGCCCTTTGAGCAGTTCTTC.